A selection of T cell receptor beta chains follows, all from one sample in a study of T-cell memory formation after mild COVID-19. TCRdb ran MiXCR on the 5' RACE reads and lists one entry per CDR3 protein. The table includes 550,000 to 700,000 distinct CDR3 sequences, 15% to 20% detected once. The sample consisted of PBMCs or a T cell subset sorted from them (not recorded which). The source of these receptors is an adult woman who had mild COVID-19 (a few samples of this study predate the infection). Cell type and time point are not known. CDR3s include the opening cysteine and the closing phenylalanine or tryptophan. Each record gives: V gene, J gene, D gene, clone size, CDR3 protein, CDR3 DNA. A D gene is named only where the DNA matches it firmly. Where a row states a size, it is once, few, many or the class of an expanded clone; other rows omit it.

V gene: TRBV28; J gene: TRBJ1-1; D gene: .; clone size: few; CDR3 protein: CASGGVGTEAFF; CDR3 DNA: TGTGCCAGCGGGGGTGTTGGGACTGAAGCTTTCTTT
V gene: TRBV7-3; J gene: TRBJ1-1; D gene: .; clone size: few; CDR3 protein: CASSPEAGANTEAFF; CDR3 DNA: TGTGCCAGCAGCCCTGAGGCAGGGGCGAACACTGAAGCTTTCTTT
V gene: TRBV7-9; J gene: TRBJ1-4; D gene: .; clone size: .; CDR3 protein: CASSPVRSGEKLFF; CDR3 DNA: TGTGCCAGCAGCCCCGTCCGATCCGGTGAAAAACTGTTTTTT
V gene: TRBV20-1; J gene: TRBJ2-1; D gene: .; clone size: .; CDR3 protein: CSASQGEQFF; CDR3 DNA: TGCAGTGCTAGCCAGGGGGAGCAGTTCTTC
V gene: TRBV24-1; J gene: TRBJ2-2; D gene: .; clone size: .; CDR3 protein: CATSEQYTGELFF; CDR3 DNA: TGTGCCACCAGTGAGCAGTACACCGGGGAGCTGTTTTTT
V gene: TRBV4-1; J gene: TRBJ1-5; D gene: .; clone size: few; CDR3 protein: CASSQGRNGNQPQHF; CDR3 DNA: TGCGCCAGCAGCCAAGGGAGAAATGGCAATCAGCCCCAGCATTTT
V gene: TRBV9; J gene: TRBJ2-2; D gene: .; clone size: few; CDR3 protein: CASSVVDTRPSTGELFF; CDR3 DNA: TGTGCCAGCAGCGTAGTCGACACCAGACCATCCACCGGGGAGCTGTTTTTT
V gene: TRBV4-1; J gene: TRBJ2-7; D gene: .; clone size: .; CDR3 protein: CASSQDMRGNYEQYF; CDR3 DNA: TGCGCCAGCAGCCAAGATATGAGGGGGAACTACGAGCAGTACTTC
V gene: TRBV12-3/TRBV12-4; J gene: TRBJ2-1; D gene: TRBD2; clone size: .; CDR3 protein: CASSPGTSGRHDEQFF; CDR3 DNA: TGTGCCAGCAGTCCCGGGACTAGCGGGAGGCACGATGAGCAGTTCTTC
V gene: TRBV20-1; J gene: TRBJ2-1; D gene: .; clone size: .; CDR3 protein: CSAHRPSADEQFF; CDR3 DNA: TGCAGTGCTCACAGGCCCTCGGCCGATGAGCAGTTCTTC
V gene: TRBV27; J gene: TRBJ1-5; D gene: .; clone size: .; CDR3 protein: CASSSFRGGEPQHF; CDR3 DNA: TGTGCCAGCAGTTCATTTCGGGGAGGGGAGCCCCAGCATTTT
V gene: TRBV5-1; J gene: TRBJ1-6; D gene: TRBD1; clone size: .; CDR3 protein: CASSGPGQGATNSPLHF; CDR3 DNA: TGCGCCAGCAGCGGGCCGGGACAGGGGGCCACAAATTCACCCCTCCACTTT